This T cell receptor beta chain was recorded in a study of Graves' ophthalmopathy and Graves' hyperthyroidism. This clonotype was observed many times. Its specificity is not known. The CDR3 runs 15 residues. Between the trimmed V and J ends, which lost 1 base and 4 bases, there was a span of 11 bases. Germline V gene data show CDR1 as MGHRA and CDR2 as YSYEKL. Study outcomes and limitations: Ophthalmopathy progression was predicted by the model at 55% to 71% sensitivity and approximately 72% specificity.

Amplified TCR beta CDR3 regions were obtained using RNA transcripts as template. RT-PCR with HTBI primers came first, then second-round multiplex PCR. Each CDR3 protein gets one entry after TCRdb re-called the multiplex PCR reads with MiXCR. This repertoire shows 300,000 to 500,000 distinct CDR3 sequences, roughly 14% found once; its top ten account for about 7%. Hyperthyroidism was classified as stable if no ophthalmopathy occurred within 18 months of follow-up. Newly diagnosed hyperthyroidism donors, aged 18 to 65, duration under 2 months. The chain has TRBV4-1 and TRBJ1-5; D ambiguous. Sequencing was carried out using peripheral blood. This receptor was identified in a woman under 30 with stable Graves' hyperthyroidism. CDR3: CASSQGGGQNQPQHF. In DNA form, the CDR3 reads TGCGCCAGCAGCCAAGGGGGAGGCCAAAATCAGCCCCAGCATTTT.